This TCR beta chain is drawn from a study of control samples from healthy donors and cancer patients. Profiling relied on immunoSEQ multiplex PCR, and the TCRdb table lists in-frame clones only, not all of them. The profile shows tens of thousands of clones, approximately 90% of them singletons. The CDR3 covers 13 residues. With 6 bases removed from V and 4 bases from J, the gap between germline ends came to 12 bases. The TCR was taken from a woman aged 40 to 49 with head and neck cancer. The sample comprised PBMCs. The chain employs TRBV12-3 or TRBV12-4 and TRBJ1-1; possibly TRBD1 for D (6 bases). In DNA, the CDR3 is TGTGCCAGCAGCCTCGGGGGGCCCACTGAAGCTTTCTTT. Translated: CASSLGGPTEAFF.